This T cell receptor beta chain was captured by sequencing in a study of Ad26.COV2.S vaccination and SARS-CoV-2 variants (dated by TCRdb to the early 2020s). Study-level background: Vaccine-arm donors were drawn from COV1001, a multicentre, randomized, double-blind, placebo-controlled phase I-IIa trial of Ad26.COV2.S in healthy adults. The TCR-sequenced set comprised about 32 samples: 19 Ad26.COV2.S vaccine recipients, 5 placebo recipients and 8 SARS-CoV-2 convalescent individuals. Trial participants were randomized into five groups of five: low-dose or high-dose Ad26.COV2.S given once or twice, or placebo on both occasions. TCRbeta repertoire sequencing served as the tool for gauging how specific and how broad the SARS-CoV-2-reactive T cell receptors were following Ad26.COV2.S vaccination. Dosing of Ad26.COV2.S was intramuscular, at either 5x10^10 or 1x10^11 viral particles, delivered as one shot or as two shots spaced 56 days apart. Throughout the experiments and outcome assessment, investigators stayed blinded to trial group allocation.

A remark on this clone: Its antigen is still unknown. Per-base qualities were not stored, and no clone one base away is much larger.

TCRbeta CDR3 regions were sequenced with the immunoSEQ Assay. After extraction, genomic DNA underwent amplification by bias-controlled multiplex PCR, followed by high-throughput sequencing. In the source study's methods: To quantify the absolute abundance of every unique TCRbeta CDR3 region, sequences were collapsed and filtered. T cell fraction was estimated by normalizing TCRbeta template counts to usable DNA, with usable DNA measured through amplification of reference genes found in all nucleated cells. Repertoire TCRs were annotated as SARS-CoV-2-specific by exact matching of V gene, CDR3 amino acid sequence and J gene to a known reactive TCR set. The reference SARS-CoV-2 TCR set was obtained from MIRA and was filtered for enrichment in COVID-19-positive ImmuneCODE repertoires, whereby public or cross-reactive TCRs were removed. Using the MIRA antigens, annotated TCRs were further analysed by specific ORF or by position within an ORF. Breadth was defined as annotated unique rearrangements over total unique productive rearrangements; depth was the summed frequency of those rearrangements. Group comparisons of TCR breadth used two-sided Wilcoxon rank-sum tests. The table comes from immuneACCESS by way of TCRdb, which keeps in-frame sequences with V and J called. Part of the clones is missing from these tables; in studies checked, under half for an unresolved V gene and the rest for unknown reasons. For V, J and clone size, that table is used; D and trimming come from the DNA. The sample yields 380,000 or so clones; roughly four fifths were counted once. Approximately 7% of the sample goes to the ten largest clones.

The treatment or condition label on this specimen signifies: 19 received Ad26.COV2.S at low or high dose, single or two shots; several received placebo; per-sample allocation not given. Repertoires of vaccine and placebo recipients were sequenced from samples taken on day 63 after the first injection. Cohort 1b enrolled some 25 adults aged 18-55 years at a single site in Boston, USA, between 29 July and 7 August 2020. Ad26.COV2.S was a replication-incompetent adenovirus type 26 vector expressing a prefusion-stabilized SARS-CoV-2 spike protein from the original Wuhan strain. Including the terminal cysteine and phenylalanine, the CDR3 comprises 13 residues. The retained sequence is limited to the CDR3, 39 bases, with the frame set at the first base. Relative to germline, V is 6 bases shorter and J is 4 bases shorter, with 13 bases between their ends. The germline V gene (reference sequence) gives CDR1 as SEHNR and CDR2 as FQNEAQ.

General findings and caveats noted by the study authors: Ad26.COV2.S recipients had higher spike-specific TCR breadth than placebo recipients (P = 0.0014). The study was not powered for comparison of responses between vaccine doses or regimens. Vaccine and placebo recipients had comparable non-spike TCR breadth, which fits with the vaccine containing only spike. After vaccination, spike-specific CD8+ and CD4+ T cell responses were reported to show substantial breadth. It was noted by the authors that total T cell responses may have been underestimated by the TCR breadth and depth analyses.

Specimen: peripheral blood, collected in a trial of Ad26.COV2.S vaccine versus placebo. The clonotype comes from a person aged 18-65 years who received the Ad26.COV2.S COVID-19 vaccine or a placebo. The sequence is built from TRBV7-9 and TRBJ2-7; 6 matching bases give a weak D call of TRBD2. The DNA is TGTGCCAGCAGGGGGACGGGGGAGTACGAGCAGTACTTC. Its amino acids are CASRGTGEYEQYF.